The 22 T cell receptor beta chains below all came from one sample that was sequenced in a study of blood T cell repertoires in COVID-19. Libraries were prepared by immunoSEQ multiplex PCR; TCRdb keeps only in-frame clonotypes and omits some of them. The table has about 400,000 clones, more than 75% seen once. Sequences were obtained from PBMCs or T cells enriched from blood (not recorded which). The receptor source for this set is a man in his forties or fifties in a cohort exposed to, infected with or recovered from COVID-19 (not recorded which).

The rearrangement uses TRBV10-3 and TRBJ2-1, with 8 bases aligning to TRBD2. The CDR3 has 14 amino acids. V trimming: 7 bases; J trimming: 6 bases; junction bases outside the gene matches: 8. Germline V lookup: CDR1 ENHRY, CDR2 SYGVKD. The CDR3 nucleotides read TGTGCCATCATGCTCGGGACTAGTGTCAATGAGCAGTTCTTC. Translation gives CAIMLGTSVNEQFF.

This chain joins TRBV28 and TRBJ2-7; tentatively, D is TRBD1 (6 bases). Germline lookup yields CDR1 MDHEN and CDR2 SYDVKM. This CDR3 is 15 amino acids long. Trimming cost V 4 bases and J 4 bases, with 17 bases left between them. CDR3 DNA: TGTGCCAGCAGTTCCCCCAGGGGTTCCCTATACGAGCAGTACTTC. Its protein product is CASSSPRGSLYEQYF.

The chain combines TRBV4-1 with TRBJ2-4; 7 bases line up with TRBD2. V was pared by 0 bases and J by 0 bases, with 5 bases of the junction left unmatched. This CDR3 comprises 17 residues. The germline V gene has CDR1 MGHRA and CDR2 YSYEKL. CDR3 sequence: CASSQEWGGLAKNIQYF. The CDR3 DNA reads as TGCGCCAGCAGCCAAGAGTGGGGGGGACTAGCCAAAAACATTCAGTACTTC.

CDR3 DNA sequence: TGTGCCAGCAGTCCCACCCCAGGTAGCGGCAATGAGCAGTTCTTC. This codes for CASSPTPGSGNEQFF. The J gene is TRBJ2-1, the V gene TRBV6-4; tentatively, D is TRBD2 (6 bases). This CDR3 has 15 amino acids. Trimming cost V 5 bases and J 6 bases, with 17 bases left between them. Germline assignment: CDR1 MRHNA and CDR2 SNTAGT.

The gene calls are TRBV10-2 and TRBJ2-1; TRBD2 agrees at 8 bases. V was clipped by 2 bases and J by 6 bases; unmatched bases: 9. CDR3 length: 16 residues. Germline CDR1 is WSHSY and CDR2 is SAAADI. The CDR3 protein is CASSELIGRALNEQFF. In nucleotides, the CDR3 is TGCGCCAGCAGTGAGCTTATCGGGAGGGCTCTCAATGAGCAGTTCTTC.

The chain joins TRBV24-1 to TRBJ2-1; TRBD2 matches 10 bases. In germline, CDR1 is KGHDR, CDR2 SFDVKD. This CDR3 has 15 amino acids. J was trimmed by 9 bases and V by 2 bases; bases with no gene match: 6. As DNA, the CDR3 is TGTGCCACCAGTGATTCAAGCGGGAGGGACGGTGAGCAGTTCTTC. Protein sequence: CATSDSSGRDGEQFF.

The CDR3 DNA is TGTGCCAGCAGCCTGGACTCCACAGATACGCAGTATTTT. It translates to CASSLDSTDTQYF. V usage is TRBV5-6 and J usage is TRBJ2-3, with D possibly being TRBD2 (5 bases). Germline V gene data show CDR1 as SGHDT and CDR2 as YYEEEE. The CDR3 contains 13 residues. V dropped 4 bases and J dropped 2 bases, with 8 bases sitting between them.

This rearrangement joins TRBV30 to TRBJ2-7, with D perhaps matching TRBD2 (7 bases). Deletions cut 4 bases from V and 3 bases from J, with 13 bases between. Looked up from germline, CDR1 is GTSNPN and CDR2 is SVGIG (reference sequence). This CDR3 comprises 13 residues. The CDR3 DNA reads as TGTGCCTGGAAGGGGGACTACTACTACGAGCAGTACTTC. Residues: CAWKGDYYYEQYF.

The genes are TRBV10-3 and TRBJ2-5, with TRBD2 as a possible D gene (7 bases). The germline V gene has CDR1 ENHRY and CDR2 SYGVKD. Trimming stripped 2 bases from V and 5 bases from J, with 12 bases between. The CDR3 is 14 residues long. The CDR3 nucleotides are TGTGCCATCAGTGAGAACAGGGAGGGGGAGACCCAGTACTTC. Its protein product is CAISENREGETQYF.

The gene calls are TRBV2 and TRBJ2-5, with 7 bases lining up with TRBD1. V lost 8 bases, J lost 3 bases, and 3 bases stayed unmatched. This CDR3 comprises 12 residues. The V gene's germline CDR1 is SNHLY and CDR2 FYNNEI. This CDR3 reads CASGQVEETQYF. CDR3 sequence (DNA): TGTGCCAGCGGACAGGTCGAAGAGACCCAGTACTTC. The full variable domain, completed using reference TRBV2 and TRBJ2-5, is EPEVTQTPSHQVTQMGQEVILRCVPISNHLYFYWYRQILGQKVEFLVSFYNNEISEKSEIFDDQFSVERPDGSNFTLKIRSTKLEDSAMYFCASGQVEETQYFGPGTRLLVL.

A single count supports this clone. This chain joins TRBV4-1 and TRBJ1-1; the match to TRBD1 covers 8 bases. V shed 4 bases, J shed 0 bases, and the junction held 1 base outside the gene matches. This CDR3 region has 14 residues. The germline gives CDR1 MGHRA, CDR2 YSYEKL. As DNA, the CDR3 is TGCGCCAGCAGCCGACAGGGGATGAACACTGAAGCTTTCTTT. Residues: CASSRQGMNTEAFF.

V gene TRBV13 combines with J gene TRBJ1-2, with a tentative D call TRBD1 (6 bases). V was trimmed by 0 bases and J by 3 bases, leaving 14 bases between them. Looked up from germline, CDR1 is PRHDT and CDR2 is FYEKMQ (reference sequence). This CDR3 comprises 16 residues. The CDR3 DNA sequence: TGTGCCAGCAGCTTAGGCAGGGGAAGGGTGGACTATGGCTACACCTTC. Amino acid sequence: CASSLGRGRVDYGYTF.

The genes are TRBV7-9 and TRBJ1-1; 8 positions match TRBD1. Trimming at V came to 6 bases and at J to 10 bases, leaving 4 bases not matched to a gene. Looked up from germline, CDR1 is SEHNR and CDR2 is FQNEAQ (reference sequence). CDR3 length: 11 residues. CDR3 sequence reads: CASSQQGGAFF. In DNA form, the CDR3 reads TGTGCCAGCAGTCAACAGGGGGGAGCTTTCTTT.

The rearrangement links TRBV3-1 (or the pseudogene TRBV3-2) to TRBJ1-1, with D maybe TRBD1 (6 bases). Germline V gives CDR1 LGHDT, CDR2 YNNKEL (reference sequence). The CDR3 contains 14 residues. The germline V and J ends were trimmed by 7 bases and 1 base, with 13 bases remaining between them. In DNA, the CDR3 is TGTGCCAGCACCCCGCTGGGACAGAACACTGAAGCTTTCTTT. Its protein product is CASTPLGQNTEAFF.

CDR3 region: CASSSKGGLAGNEQFF. Written as DNA, the CDR3 is TGTGCCAGCAGCTCTAAAGGGGGACTAGCGGGCAATGAGCAGTTCTTC. The chain has TRBV7-2 and TRBJ2-1; 12 nucleotides line up with TRBD2. Germline-derived CDR1 and CDR2 are SGHTA and FQGNSA. The CDR3 runs to 16 residues. Trimming removed 4 bases from V and 6 bases from J; junction bases left unmatched: 7.

In this sample, this clone turned up once. The chain combines TRBV6-1 with TRBJ2-3; TRBD1 might be the D (5 bases). The CDR3 loop spans 16 amino acids. Germline CDR1 and CDR2: MNHNS and SASEGT. V was pared by 3 bases and J by 5 bases, with 18 bases between. CDR3 in DNA: TGTGCCAGCAGTGACCCCAGGGCCTTCCTCAAAGATACGCAGTATTTT. It encodes CASSDPRAFLKDTQYF.

The chain links TRBV30 to TRBJ2-1; D uncertain. V dropped 2 bases and J dropped 5 bases, with 7 bases sitting between them. Germline loops: CDR1 GTSNPN, CDR2 SVGIG (reference sequence). The CDR3 runs 12 residues. The DNA of the CDR3 is TGTGCCTGGAGTCCCAACAACAATGAGCAGTTCTTC. This sequence encodes CAWSPNNNEQFF.

Concerning this clone: Other DNA sequences within the sample encode an identical CDR3. The rearrangement links TRBV6-5 to TRBJ1-1; D is unclear. The CDR3 contains 15 residues. The germline V and J ends were trimmed by 0 bases and 2 bases, with 10 bases remaining between them. The germline gives CDR1 MNHEY, CDR2 SVGAGI. The chain's CDR3 is CASSYSPGTNTEAFF. The CDR3 DNA reads TGTGCCAGCAGTTACTCCCCGGGAACTAACACTGAAGCTTTCTTT.

This chain uses TRBV19 with TRBJ2-7; 7 nucleotides agree with TRBD1. The CDR3 is 15 residues long. Germline values: CDR1 LNHDA, CDR2 SQIVND (reference sequence). V gave up 5 bases and J gave up 3 bases; unmatched junction bases: 10. This chain's CDR3 is CASSLWTGKNYEQYF. The CDR3 DNA follows: TGTGCCAGTAGTTTATGGACAGGCAAGAACTACGAGCAGTACTTC.

The chain uses TRBV4-2 and TRBJ1-5, with D possibly being TRBD1 (6 bases). V was trimmed by 2 bases and J by 8 bases, leaving 13 bases between them. The germline V gene encodes CDR1 LGHNA and CDR2 YNFKEQ. This CDR3 is 14 amino acids long. For the CDR3, the DNA is TGTGCCAGCAGCCAAACAGGGCGAGGGGAGCCCCAGCATTTT. It codes for CASSQTGRGEPQHF.

The chain carries TRBV7-6 and TRBJ2-2; no firm D call. V gave up 2 bases and J gave up 1 base, with 8 bases separating them. The CDR3 runs to 15 residues. CDR1 and CDR2 from the germline V gene are SGHVS and FNYEAQ. The CDR3 loop reads CASSLNSQNTGELFF. CDR3 coding DNA: TGTGCCAGCAGCTTAAATTCACAGAACACCGGGGAGCTGTTTTTT.

This clone was observed a handful of times. CDR3 nucleotides: TGTGCCAGCAGCCGGGAGGGGACAAACACCGGGGAGCTGTTTTTT. Its protein is CASSREGTNTGELFF. The J gene is TRBJ2-2, the V gene TRBV6-2 or TRBV6-3, with 8 nucleotides matching TRBD2. This CDR3 has 15 residues. With 6 bases clipped from V and 2 bases from J, the junction kept 5 bases outside the gene matches. Germline V CDR1 and CDR2: MNHEY, SVGEGT.